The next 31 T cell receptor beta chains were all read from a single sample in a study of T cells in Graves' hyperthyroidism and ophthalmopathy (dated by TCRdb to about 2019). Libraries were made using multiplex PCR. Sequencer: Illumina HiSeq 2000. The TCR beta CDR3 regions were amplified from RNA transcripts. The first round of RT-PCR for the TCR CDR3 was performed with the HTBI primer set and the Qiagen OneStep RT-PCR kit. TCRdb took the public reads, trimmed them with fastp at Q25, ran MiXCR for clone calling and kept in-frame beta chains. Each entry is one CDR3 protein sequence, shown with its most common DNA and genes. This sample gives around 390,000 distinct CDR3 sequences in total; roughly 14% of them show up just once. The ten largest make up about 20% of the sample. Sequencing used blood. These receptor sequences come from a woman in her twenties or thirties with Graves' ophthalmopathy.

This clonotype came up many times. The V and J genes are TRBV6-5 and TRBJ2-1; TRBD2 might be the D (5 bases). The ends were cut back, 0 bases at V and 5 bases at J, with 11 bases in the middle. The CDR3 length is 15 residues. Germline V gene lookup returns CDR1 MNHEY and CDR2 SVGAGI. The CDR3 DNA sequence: TGTGCCAGCAGTTACTCACCGTGGGGAGACAATGAGCAGTTCTTC. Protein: CASSYSPWGDNEQFF.

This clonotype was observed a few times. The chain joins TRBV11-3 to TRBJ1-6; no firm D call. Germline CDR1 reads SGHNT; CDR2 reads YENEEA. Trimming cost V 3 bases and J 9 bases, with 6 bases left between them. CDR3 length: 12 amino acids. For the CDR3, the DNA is TGTGCCAGCAGCTTCATGTCTTCACCCCTCCACTTT. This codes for CASSFMSSPLHF. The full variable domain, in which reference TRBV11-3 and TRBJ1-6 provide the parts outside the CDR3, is EAGVVQSPRYKIIEKKQPVAFWCNPISGHNTLYWYLQNLGQGPELLIRYENEEAVDDSQLPKDRFSAERLKGVDSTLKIQPAELGDSAVYLCASSFMSSPLHFGNGTRLTVT.

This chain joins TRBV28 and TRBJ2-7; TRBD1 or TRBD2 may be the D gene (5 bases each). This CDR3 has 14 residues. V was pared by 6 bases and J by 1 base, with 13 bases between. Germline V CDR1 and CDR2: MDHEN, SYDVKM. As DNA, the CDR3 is TGTGCCAGCAGCCACGCCGGGGCGTCCTACGAGCAGTACTTC. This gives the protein CASSHAGASYEQYF.

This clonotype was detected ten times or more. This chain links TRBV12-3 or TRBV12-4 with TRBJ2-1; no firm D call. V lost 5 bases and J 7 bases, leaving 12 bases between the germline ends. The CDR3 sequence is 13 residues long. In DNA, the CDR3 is TGTGCCAGCAGTCCACTGATGGGGAATGAGCAGTTCTTC. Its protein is CASSPLMGNEQFF.

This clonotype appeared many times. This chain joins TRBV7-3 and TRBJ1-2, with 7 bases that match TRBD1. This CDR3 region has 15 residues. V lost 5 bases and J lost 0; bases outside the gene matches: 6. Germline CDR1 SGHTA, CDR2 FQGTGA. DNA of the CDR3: TGTGCCAGCAGCCCCACGGGACAGTCTAACTATGGCTACACCTTC. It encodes CASSPTGQSNYGYTF.

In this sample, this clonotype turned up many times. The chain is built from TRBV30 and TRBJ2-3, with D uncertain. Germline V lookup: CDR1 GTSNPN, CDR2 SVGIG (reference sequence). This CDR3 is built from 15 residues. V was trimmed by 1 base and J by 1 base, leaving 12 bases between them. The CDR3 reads CAWSEVRGGTDTQYF. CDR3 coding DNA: TGTGCCTGGAGTGAGGTGCGAGGTGGCACAGATACGCAGTATTTT.

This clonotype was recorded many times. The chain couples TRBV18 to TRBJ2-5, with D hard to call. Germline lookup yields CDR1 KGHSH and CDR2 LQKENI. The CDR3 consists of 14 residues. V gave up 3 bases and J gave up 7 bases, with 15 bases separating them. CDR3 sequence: CASSPGHSSGTQYF. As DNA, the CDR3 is TGTGCCAGCTCACCGGGCCATTCGTCGGGGACCCAGTACTTC.

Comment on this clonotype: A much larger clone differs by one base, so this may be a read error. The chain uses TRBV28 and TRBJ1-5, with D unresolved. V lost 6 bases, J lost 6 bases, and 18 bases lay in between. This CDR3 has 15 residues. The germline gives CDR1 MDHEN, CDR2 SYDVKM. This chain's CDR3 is CASRIDSSTRQPQHF. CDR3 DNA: TGTGCCAGCAGAATTGACTCGTCTACACGTCAGCCCCAGCATTTT.

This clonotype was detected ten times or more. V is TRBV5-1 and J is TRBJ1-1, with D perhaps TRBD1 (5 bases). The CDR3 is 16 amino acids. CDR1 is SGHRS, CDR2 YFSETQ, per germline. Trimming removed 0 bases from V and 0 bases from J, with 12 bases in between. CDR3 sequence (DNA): TGCGCCAGCAGCTTGGAAGGCAGGGCCATGAACACTGAAGCTTTCTTT. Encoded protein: CASSLEGRAMNTEAFF.

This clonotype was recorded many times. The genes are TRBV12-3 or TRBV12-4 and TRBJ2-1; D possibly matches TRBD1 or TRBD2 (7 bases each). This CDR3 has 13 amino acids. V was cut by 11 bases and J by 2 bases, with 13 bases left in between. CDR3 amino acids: CALRGGPYNEQFF. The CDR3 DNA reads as TGTGCCCTCAGGGGGGGGCCCTACAATGAGCAGTTCTTC.

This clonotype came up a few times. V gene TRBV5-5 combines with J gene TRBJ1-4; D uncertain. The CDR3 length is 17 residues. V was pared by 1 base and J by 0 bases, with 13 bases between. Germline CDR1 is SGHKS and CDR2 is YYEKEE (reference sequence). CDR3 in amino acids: CASSLTPREATNEKLFF. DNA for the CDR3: TGTGCCAGCAGCTTGACACCCCGGGAGGCAACTAATGAAAAACTGTTTTTT.

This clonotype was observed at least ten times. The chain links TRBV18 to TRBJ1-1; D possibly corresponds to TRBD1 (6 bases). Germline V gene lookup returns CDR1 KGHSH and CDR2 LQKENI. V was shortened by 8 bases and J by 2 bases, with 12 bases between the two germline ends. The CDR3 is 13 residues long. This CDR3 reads CASSSGANTEAFF. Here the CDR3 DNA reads TGTGCCAGCAGTTCAGGGGCCAACACTGAAGCTTTCTTT.

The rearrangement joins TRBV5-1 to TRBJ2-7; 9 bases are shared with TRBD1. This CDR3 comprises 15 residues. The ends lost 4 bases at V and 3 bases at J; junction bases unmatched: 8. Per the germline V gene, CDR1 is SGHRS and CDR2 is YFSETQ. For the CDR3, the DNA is TGCGCCAGCAGCCCACAGGGGGCCTCCGACTACGAGCAGTACTTC. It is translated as CASSPQGASDYEQYF.

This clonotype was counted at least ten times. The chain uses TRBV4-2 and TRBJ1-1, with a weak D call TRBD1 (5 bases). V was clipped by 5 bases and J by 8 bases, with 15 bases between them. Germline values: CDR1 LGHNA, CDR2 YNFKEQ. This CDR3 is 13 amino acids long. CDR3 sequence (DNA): TGTGCCAGCAGCACCTCCCGCCAGGGAGAAGCTTTCTTT. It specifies CASSTSRQGEAFF.

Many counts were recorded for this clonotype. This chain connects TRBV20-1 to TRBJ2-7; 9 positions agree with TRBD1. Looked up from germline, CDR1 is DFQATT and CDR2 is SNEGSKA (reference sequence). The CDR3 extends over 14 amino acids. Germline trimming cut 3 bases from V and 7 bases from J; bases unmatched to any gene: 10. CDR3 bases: TGCAGTGCTAGTTCCCCACAGGGGGCGAGGGAGCAGTACTTC. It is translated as CSASSPQGAREQYF.

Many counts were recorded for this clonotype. This chain's CDR3 is CASSQDREESSGWGQETQYF. The CDR3 DNA reads as TGCGCCAGCAGCCAAGATCGAGAGGAGAGTAGCGGGTGGGGGCAAGAGACCCAGTACTTC. The V call is TRBV4-1, the J call TRBJ2-5; 7 bases agree with TRBD2. CDR1 MGHRA and CDR2 YSYEKL come from the germline V gene. The V and J ends lost 0 bases and 2 bases, in that order; junction bases with no gene match: 18. This CDR3 has 20 amino acids.

In DNA form, the CDR3 reads TGTGCCAGCAGCCAGGGACACTTGGACACTGAAGCTTTCTTT. It translates to CASSQGHLDTEAFF. This chain links TRBV12-3 or TRBV12-4 with TRBJ1-1; tentatively, D is TRBD1 (6 bases). This CDR3 region has 14 residues. The germline V and J ends were trimmed by 6 bases and 3 bases, with 14 bases remaining between them.

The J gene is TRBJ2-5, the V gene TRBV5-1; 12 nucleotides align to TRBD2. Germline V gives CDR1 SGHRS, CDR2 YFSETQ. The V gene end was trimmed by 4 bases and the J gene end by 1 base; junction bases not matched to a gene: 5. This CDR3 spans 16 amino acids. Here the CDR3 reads CASSTRTSGVQETQYF. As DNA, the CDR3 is TGCGCCAGCAGCACCCGGACTAGCGGGGTCCAAGAGACCCAGTACTTC.

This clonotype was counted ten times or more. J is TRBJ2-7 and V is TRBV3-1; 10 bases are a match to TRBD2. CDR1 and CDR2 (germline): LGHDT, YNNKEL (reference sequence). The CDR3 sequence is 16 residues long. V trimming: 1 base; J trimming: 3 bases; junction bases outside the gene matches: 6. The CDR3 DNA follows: TGTGCCAGCAGCCAAGGGGGTCTAGCGGGGGACTACGAGCAGTACTTC. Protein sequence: CASSQGGLAGDYEQYF.

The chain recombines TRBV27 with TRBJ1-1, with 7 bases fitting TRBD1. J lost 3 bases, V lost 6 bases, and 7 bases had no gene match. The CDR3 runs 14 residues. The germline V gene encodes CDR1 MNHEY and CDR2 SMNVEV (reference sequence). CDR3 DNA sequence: TGTGCCAGCAGGTTCCACAGGGGTTACACTGAAGCTTTCTTT. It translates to CASRFHRGYTEAFF.

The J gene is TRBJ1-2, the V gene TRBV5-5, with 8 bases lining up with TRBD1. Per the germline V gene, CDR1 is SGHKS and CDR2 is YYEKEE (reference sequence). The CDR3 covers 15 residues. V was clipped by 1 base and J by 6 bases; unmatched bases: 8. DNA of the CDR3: TGTGCCAGCAGCTTGCGTTGGGACAGGTTAGATGGCTACACCTTC. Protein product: CASSLRWDRLDGYTF.

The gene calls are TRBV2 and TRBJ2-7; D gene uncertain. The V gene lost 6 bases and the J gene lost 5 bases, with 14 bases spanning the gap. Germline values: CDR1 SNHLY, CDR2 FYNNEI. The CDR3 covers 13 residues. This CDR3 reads CASSANLVHEQYF. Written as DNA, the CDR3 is TGTGCCAGCAGCGCCAACCTAGTGCACGAGCAGTACTTC. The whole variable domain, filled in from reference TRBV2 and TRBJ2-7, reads EPEVTQTPSHQVTQMGQEVILRCVPISNHLYFYWYRQILGQKVEFLVSFYNNEISEKSEIFDDQFSVERPDGSNFTLKIRSTKLEDSAMYFCASSANLVHEQYFGPGTRLTVT.

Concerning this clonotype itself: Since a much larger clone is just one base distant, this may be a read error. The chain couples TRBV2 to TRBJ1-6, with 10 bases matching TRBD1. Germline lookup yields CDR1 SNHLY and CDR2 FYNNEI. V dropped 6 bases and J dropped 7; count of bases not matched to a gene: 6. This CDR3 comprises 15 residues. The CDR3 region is CASRGPGQGNSPLHF. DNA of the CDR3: TGTGCCAGCAGGGGGCCGGGACAGGGGAATTCACCCCTCCACTTT.

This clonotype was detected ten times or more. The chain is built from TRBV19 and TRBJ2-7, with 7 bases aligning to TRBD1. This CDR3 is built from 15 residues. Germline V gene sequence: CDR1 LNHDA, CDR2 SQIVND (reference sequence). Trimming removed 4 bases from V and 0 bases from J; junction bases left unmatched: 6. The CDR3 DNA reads TGTGCCAGTAGTAAATCGGGACAGAGCTCCTACGAGCAGTACTTC. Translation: CASSKSGQSSYEQYF.

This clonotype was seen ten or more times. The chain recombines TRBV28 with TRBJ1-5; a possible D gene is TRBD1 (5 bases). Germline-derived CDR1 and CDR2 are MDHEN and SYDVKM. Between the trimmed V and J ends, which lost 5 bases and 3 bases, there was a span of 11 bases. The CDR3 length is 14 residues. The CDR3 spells CASSQGGDNQPQHF. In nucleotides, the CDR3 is TGTGCCAGCAGTCAGGGAGGGGACAATCAGCCCCAGCATTTT. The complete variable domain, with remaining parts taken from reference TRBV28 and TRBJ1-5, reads DVKVTQSSRYLVKRTGEKVFLECVQDMDHENMFWYRQDPGLGLRLIYFSYDVKMKEKGDIPEGYSVSREKKERFSLILESASTNQTSMYLCASSQGGDNQPQHFGDGTRLSIL.

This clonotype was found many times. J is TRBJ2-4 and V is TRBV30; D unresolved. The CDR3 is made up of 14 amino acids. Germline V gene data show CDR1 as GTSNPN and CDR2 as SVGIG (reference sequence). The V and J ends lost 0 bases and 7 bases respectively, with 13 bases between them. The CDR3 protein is CAWSVLGGLNIQYF. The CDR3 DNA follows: TGTGCCTGGAGTGTACTTGGTGGGTTGAACATTCAGTACTTC.

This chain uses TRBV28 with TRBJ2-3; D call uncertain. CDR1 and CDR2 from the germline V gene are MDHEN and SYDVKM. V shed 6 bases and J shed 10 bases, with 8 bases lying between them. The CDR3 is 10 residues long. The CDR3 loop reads CASSGRAQYF. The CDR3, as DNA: TGTGCCAGCAGCGGCCGGGCGCAGTATTTT. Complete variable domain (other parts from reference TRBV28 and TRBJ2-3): DVKVTQSSRYLVKRTGEKVFLECVQDMDHENMFWYRQDPGLGLRLIYFSYDVKMKEKGDIPEGYSVSREKKERFSLILESASTNQTSMYLCASSGRAQYFGPGTRLTVL.

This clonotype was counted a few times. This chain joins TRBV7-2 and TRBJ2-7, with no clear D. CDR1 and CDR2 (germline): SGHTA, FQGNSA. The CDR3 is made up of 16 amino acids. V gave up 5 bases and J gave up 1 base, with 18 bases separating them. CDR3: CASSPPNIGISYEQYF. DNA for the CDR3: TGTGCCAGCAGCCCGCCTAACATCGGTATATCCTACGAGCAGTACTTC.

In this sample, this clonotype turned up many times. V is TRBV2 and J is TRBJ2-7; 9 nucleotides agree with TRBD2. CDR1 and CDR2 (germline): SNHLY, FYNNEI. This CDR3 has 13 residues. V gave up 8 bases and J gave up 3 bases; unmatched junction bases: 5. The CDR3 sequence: CASRKRGVYEQYF. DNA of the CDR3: TGTGCCAGCCGAAAGCGGGGGGTCTACGAGCAGTACTTC. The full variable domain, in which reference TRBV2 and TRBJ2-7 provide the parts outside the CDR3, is EPEVTQTPSHQVTQMGQEVILRCVPISNHLYFYWYRQILGQKVEFLVSFYNNEISEKSEIFDDQFSVERPDGSNFTLKIRSTKLEDSAMYFCASRKRGVYEQYFGPGTRLTVT.

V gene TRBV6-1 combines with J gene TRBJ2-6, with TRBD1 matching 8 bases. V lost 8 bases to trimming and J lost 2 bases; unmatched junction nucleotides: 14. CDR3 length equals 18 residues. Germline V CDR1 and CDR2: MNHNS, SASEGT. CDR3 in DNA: TGTGCCAGCTACGGGCCCAGGGGGCTAGAGGCTGGGGCCAACGTCCTGACTTTC. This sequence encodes CASYGPRGLEAGANVLTF.

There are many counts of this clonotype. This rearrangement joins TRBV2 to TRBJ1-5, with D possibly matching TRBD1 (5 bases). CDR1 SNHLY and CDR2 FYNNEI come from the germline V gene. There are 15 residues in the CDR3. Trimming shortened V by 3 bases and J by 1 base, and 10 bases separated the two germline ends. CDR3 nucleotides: TGTGCCAGCAGTGACGGTTGGGGCAGCAATCAGCCCCAGCATTTT. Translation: CASSDGWGSNQPQHF.